This T cell receptor beta chain was sequenced during a study of T cells after yellow fever vaccination. This clonotype was seen a handful of times. Its antigen is still unknown. Study findings and constraints: Among primary-vaccination clones, most reappeared after the booster, at just under 98% for CD4 and about 90% for CD8. Abundant bulk-derived clonotypes could contaminate FACS-sorted repertoires. It was the secondary response that reached its peak faster, day 5 versus 15, but it was weaker. Of the clonotypes, a small share occurred in both CD4 and CD8 compartments.

V lost 6 bases to trimming and J lost 7 bases; unmatched junction nucleotides: 8. Germline V gene lookup returns CDR1 ENHRY and CDR2 SYGVKD. The CDR3 is 14 residues long. Via MiXCR, TCRdb re-called the 5' RACE reads, giving one row per CDR3 protein. The sample shows roughly 340,000 distinct CDR3 sequences, 8.7% of them seen only once. The genes are TRBV10-3 and TRBJ2-1; 8 bases align to TRBD1. The sequencing used PBMCs, collected on the day of the first yellow fever vaccination. The receptor comes from a man aged 18 to 29 who received the YFV17D yellow fever vaccine. The CDR3: CAISIGQGGNEQFF. CDR3 in DNA: TGTGCCATCAGCATAGGACAGGGTGGGAATGAGCAGTTCTTC.